This entry is about one T cell receptor beta chain. The antigen it recognizes is unknown. Base quality data are lacking; no much larger clone is found one base away. V is reduced by 7 bases and J by 7 bases, leaving a spacing of 24 bases between them. The CDR3 contains 16 residues, cysteine and phenylalanine counted. The entry retains the CDR3 DNA only, 48 bases that are in frame from base 1. According to the germline V gene (reference sequence), CDR1 reads SEHNR and CDR2 reads FQNEAQ. The twin pairs came from the European Cystic Fibrosis Twin and Sibling Study Cohort, which recruited patients from roughly 160 CF clinics across 14 European countries. Zygosity and CFTR genotype were verified in-house, and zygosity was tested by multiplex PCR of nine short tandem repeat loci. Peripheral blood was sampled from each twin, and clinical parameters were recorded on the day of blood sampling. Phenol/chloroform extraction was used to isolate genomic DNA from peripheral blood cells, and the DNA was then kept in TE buffer at 4 degrees C.

This specimen belongs to a study of monozygotic twins with cystic fibrosis (dated by TCRdb to 2020 to 2023). At the level of the whole study: Three micrograms of fragmented DNA went through roughly 15 PCR cycles to produce barcoded libraries. Twins were ranked among around 1,000 cohort participants for weight-for-height and FEVPerc (FEV1 disease centile) at the day of blood sampling. The cohort comprised ten female and six male twin pairs aged roughly 2.0 to 40 years, median around 9 years, mostly children and adolescents. Data for three of the twin pairs had already been reported earlier in a different context. TCR beta repertoires were compared within and between 16 monozygotic twin pairs with cystic fibrosis so that genetic influence on V and J gene usage could be assessed.

TCR beta CDR3 regions were amplified by multiplex PCR with the immunoSEQ immune profiling system according to the manufacturer's instructions. Sequencing was performed on an Illumina NextSeq system. The study's own analysis went as follows. Sequence data were processed on the immunoSEQ Analyzer platform, and clonality was computed as the square root of Simpson's index of productive rearrangements. V and J usage similarity was measured by Jensen-Shannon distance, and CDR3 generation probabilities were computed with OLGA. The immuneACCESS database (August 2020) and VDJdb (December 2020) were searched for shared CDR3 sequences. TCRdb holds this immuneACCESS table with in-frame rearrangements only. Some clones are missing; in checked studies, unresolved V genes explain under half, and the rest has no known cause. V, J and clone size were drawn from that table, and D and trimming were deduced from the DNA. In all, the sample holds approximately 34,000 clones, and 90% to 98% of those were seen once. The ten largest make up 0.15% to 0.2% of the sample.

Here is what the overall study found, with its caveats: Simpson clonality was generally low (median about 0.0087), which suggests a naive-dominated repertoire, and clonality was higher in the most severely affected patients. The greatest similarity to the co-twin was observed for V gene usage in 13 of 16 pairs and for J usage in 8 of 16 pairs, which suggested genetic constraints. Sharing of nucleotide-identical clonotypes was significantly greater within monozygotic CF twin pairs than between unrelated CF individuals (P = 0.000026, Mann-Whitney). The cohort was small, and the number of shared CDR3s showed no association with age, concordance or disease severity.

This receptor was taken from a girl aged 2 to 10 with cystic fibrosis. The sample consisted of blood. The sequence is built from TRBV7-9 and TRBJ2-3; the D gene may be TRBD1 or TRBD2, since each aligns over 7 bases. The nucleotide sequence is given as TGTGCCAGCACCCAAGGGGGCAGGGAGGGGACGAATACGCAGTATTTT. It specifies CASTQGGREGTNTQYF.